This T cell receptor (beta chain) was retrieved from a study of blood T cell repertoires in COVID-19. For the study at large: The origin of the acute and convalescent COVID-19 samples was the United States, Italy and Spain. Nucleic acid was either cDNA or gDNA, and it came from T cells, B-cell-depleted T cells, or PBMCs.

The CDR3 contains 15 residues. V was pared by 3 bases and J by 3 bases, with 8 bases of the junction left unmatched. Per the germline V gene, CDR1 is SGHNT and CDR2 is YYREEE (reference sequence). In the original workflow: Quantification of nucleated cells was approximated via reference gene primer amplification. The protocol was immunoSEQ multiplex PCR, while the TCRdb copy is restricted to in-frame clones and leaves out a portion. V and J calls and clone size are copied from that table; D and trimming were computed from the DNA. The sample has about 41,000 clones; around 83% are singletons. This clone has just one count.

This chain joins TRBV5-4 and TRBJ1-2; 7 bases fit TRBD1. The material sequenced was peripheral blood. This receptor was identified in a woman of 80 years or more with active or convalescent COVID-19. The CDR3 spells CASSSGQVVDYGYTF. CDR3 DNA: TGTGCCAGCAGCTCAGGACAGGTGGTGGACTATGGCTACACCTTC.